The sample holds a few counts of the clone carrying this TCR beta chain. This record belongs to a study of blood T cell repertoires in COVID-19. Profiled with immunoSEQ multiplex PCR; TCRdb holds only in-frame clones, not every one. The sample contains approximately 240,000 clones, 70% to 90% of which appear only once. The CDR3 extends over 14 amino acids. From germline, CDR1 is MNHEY and CDR2 SVGAGI. Trimming removed 6 bases at V and 1 base at J, with 12 bases between. The chain links TRBV6-5 to TRBJ1-2, with D maybe TRBD1 (6 bases). Sequenced: peripheral blood. The receptor's source is a man aged 50 or older who had recovered from COVID-19. CDR3 nucleotides: TGTGCCAGCAGCAAGGACAGCAATAACTATGGCTACACCTTC. The encoded protein is CASSKDSNNYGYTF.